This T cell receptor beta chain was profiled in a study of blood T cells in healthy people across ages. Per the germline V gene, CDR1 is MNHEY and CDR2 is SVGAGI. Trimming pared 8 bases from V and 6 bases from J, leaving 18 bases between. The CDR3 totals 14 residues. Comment on this clonotype: The antigen is unknown.

Overall study results and limits: Older age went with lower TCR beta diversity per million T cells, in a roughly linear way. The study regarded diversity estimates from one million T cells as underestimates.

A second roughly 6 to 12 cycle PCR used barcoded and J-beta primers. TCRdb fed the 5' RACE reads into MiXCR, producing one record per CDR3 protein. Of roughly 930,000 distinct CDR3 sequences listed, roughly 50% are singletons. This receptor was identified in a man in his thirties or forties in good health. Sequencing was done on a sample of blood. The chain couples TRBV6-5 to TRBJ2-3; D may be TRBD2 (6 bases). The CDR3 region is CASVGGNSPDTQYF. DNA of the CDR3: TGTGCCAGCGTCGGGGGTAATTCTCCGGATACGCAGTATTTT.